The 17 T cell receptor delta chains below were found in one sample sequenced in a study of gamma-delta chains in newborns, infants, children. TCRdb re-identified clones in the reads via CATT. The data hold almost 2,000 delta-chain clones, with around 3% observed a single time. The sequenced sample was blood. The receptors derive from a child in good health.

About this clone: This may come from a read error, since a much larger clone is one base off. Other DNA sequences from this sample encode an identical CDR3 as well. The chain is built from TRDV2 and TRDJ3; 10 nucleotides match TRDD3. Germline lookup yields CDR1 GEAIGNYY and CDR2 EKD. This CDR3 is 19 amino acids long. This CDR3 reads CACDQTGGSRSWDTRQMFF. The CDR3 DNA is TGTGCCTGTGACCAGACTGGGGGATCCCGCTCCTGGGACACCCGGCAGATGTTTTTC.

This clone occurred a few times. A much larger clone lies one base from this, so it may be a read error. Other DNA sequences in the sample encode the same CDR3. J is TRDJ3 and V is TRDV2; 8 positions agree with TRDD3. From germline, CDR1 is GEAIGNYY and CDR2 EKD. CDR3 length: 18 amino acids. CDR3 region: CACDPTGGRSWDTRQMFF. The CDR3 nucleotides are TGTGCCTGTGACCCTACTGGGGGCCGCTCCTGGGACACTCGACAGATGTTTTTC.

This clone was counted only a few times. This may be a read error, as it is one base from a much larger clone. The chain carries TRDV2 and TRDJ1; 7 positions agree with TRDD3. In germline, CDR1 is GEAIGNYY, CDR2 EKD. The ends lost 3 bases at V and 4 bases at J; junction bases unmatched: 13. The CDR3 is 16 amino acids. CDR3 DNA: TGTGCCTGTGACGGACTGGGGAATACGCACATCGATAAACTCATCTTT. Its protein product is CACDGLGNTHIDKLIF.

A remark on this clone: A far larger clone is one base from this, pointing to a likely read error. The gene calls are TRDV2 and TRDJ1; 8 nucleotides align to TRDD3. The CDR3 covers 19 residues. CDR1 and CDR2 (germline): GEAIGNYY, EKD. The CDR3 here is CACGTVGMGDFKLADKLIF. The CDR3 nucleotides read TGTGCCTGTGGCACCGTCGGGATGGGGGATTTCAAGTTGGCCGATAAACTCATCTTT.

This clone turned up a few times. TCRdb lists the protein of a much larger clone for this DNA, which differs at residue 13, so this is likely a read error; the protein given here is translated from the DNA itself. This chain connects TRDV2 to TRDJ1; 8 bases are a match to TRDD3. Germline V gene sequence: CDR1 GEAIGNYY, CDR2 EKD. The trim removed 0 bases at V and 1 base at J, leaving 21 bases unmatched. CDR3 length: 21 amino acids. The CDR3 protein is CACDTVDPVKLGGARTDKLIF. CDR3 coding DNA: TGTGCCTGTGACACCGTTGATCCTGTGAAACTGGGGGGTGCACGCACCGATAAACTCATCTTT.

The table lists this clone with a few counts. This chain's CDR3 is CALGEKALEGWGIVGYTDKLIF. The CDR3 DNA sequence: TGTGCTCTTGGGGAAAAGGCCCTGGAGGGGTGGGGGATTGTTGGGTACACCGATAAACTCATCTTT. V is TRDV1 and J is TRDJ1, with TRDD3 matching 8 bases. The CDR3 has 22 amino acids. Trimming cost V 2 bases and J 0 bases; bases outside gene matches: 23. The germline CDR1 and CDR2 sequences are TSWWSYY and QGS.

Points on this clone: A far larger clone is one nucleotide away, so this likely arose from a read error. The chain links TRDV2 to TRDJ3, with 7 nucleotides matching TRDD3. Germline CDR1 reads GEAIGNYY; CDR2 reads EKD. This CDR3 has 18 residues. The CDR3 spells CACDTTGASSRDTRQMFF. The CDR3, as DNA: TGTGCCTGTGACACTACTGGGGCCAGCTCCCGGGACACCCGACAGATGTTTTTC.

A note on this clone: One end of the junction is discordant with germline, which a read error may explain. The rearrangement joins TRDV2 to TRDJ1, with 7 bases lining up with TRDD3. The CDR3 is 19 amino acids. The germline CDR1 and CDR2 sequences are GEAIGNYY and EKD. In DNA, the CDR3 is TGTGCCTGTGACACCGTCGGCCCGGATACGCGGCGGAAAACCGATAAACCCATCTTT. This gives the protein CACDTVGPDTRRKTDKPIF.

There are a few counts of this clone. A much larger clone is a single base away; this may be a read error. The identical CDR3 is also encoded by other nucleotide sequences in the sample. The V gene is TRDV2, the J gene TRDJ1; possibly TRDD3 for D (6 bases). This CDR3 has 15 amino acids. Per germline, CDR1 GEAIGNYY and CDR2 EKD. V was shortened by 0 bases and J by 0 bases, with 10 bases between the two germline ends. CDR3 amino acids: CACDTVGGNTDKLIF. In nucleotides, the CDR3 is TGTGCCTGTGACACCGTAGGGGGAAACACCGATAAACTCATCTTT.

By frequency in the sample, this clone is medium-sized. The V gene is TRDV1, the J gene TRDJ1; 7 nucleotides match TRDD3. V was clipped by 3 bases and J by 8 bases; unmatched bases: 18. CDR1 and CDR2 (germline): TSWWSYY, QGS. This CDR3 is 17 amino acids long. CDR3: CALGDHFPTLLGPKLIF. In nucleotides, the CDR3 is TGTGCTCTTGGGGACCACTTCCCTACGCTACTGGGGCCGAAACTCATCTTT.

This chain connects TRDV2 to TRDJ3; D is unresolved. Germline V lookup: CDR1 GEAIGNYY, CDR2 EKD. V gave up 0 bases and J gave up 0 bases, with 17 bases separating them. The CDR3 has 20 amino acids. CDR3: CACDTLKRIPSSWDTRQMFF. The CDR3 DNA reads TGTGCCTGTGACACCTTGAAGCGGATTCCAAGCTCCTGGGACACCCGACAGATGTTTTTC.

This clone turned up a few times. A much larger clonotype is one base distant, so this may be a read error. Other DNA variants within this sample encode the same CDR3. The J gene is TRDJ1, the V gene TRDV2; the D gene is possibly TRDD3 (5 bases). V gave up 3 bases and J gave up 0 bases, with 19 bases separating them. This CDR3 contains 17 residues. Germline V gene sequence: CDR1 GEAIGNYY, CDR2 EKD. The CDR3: CACDSLLAGENTDKLIF. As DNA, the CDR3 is TGTGCCTGTGACTCGCTACTGGCCGGCGAAAACACCGATAAACTCATCTTT.

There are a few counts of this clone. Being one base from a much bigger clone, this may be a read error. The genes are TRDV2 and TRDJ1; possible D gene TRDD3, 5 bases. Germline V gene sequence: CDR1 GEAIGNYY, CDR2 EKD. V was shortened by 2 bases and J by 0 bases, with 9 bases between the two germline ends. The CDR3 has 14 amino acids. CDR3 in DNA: TGTGCCTGTGACAATGTGGGGAACACCGATAAACTCATCTTT. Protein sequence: CACDNVGNTDKLIF.

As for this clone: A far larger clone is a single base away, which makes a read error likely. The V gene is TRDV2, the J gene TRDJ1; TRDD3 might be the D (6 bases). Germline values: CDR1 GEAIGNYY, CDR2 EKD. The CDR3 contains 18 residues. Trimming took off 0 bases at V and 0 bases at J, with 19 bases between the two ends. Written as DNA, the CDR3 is TGTGCCTGTGACACCCTTCTTTCTACTGGGAGATACACCGATAAACTCATCTTT. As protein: CACDTLLSTGRYTDKLIF.

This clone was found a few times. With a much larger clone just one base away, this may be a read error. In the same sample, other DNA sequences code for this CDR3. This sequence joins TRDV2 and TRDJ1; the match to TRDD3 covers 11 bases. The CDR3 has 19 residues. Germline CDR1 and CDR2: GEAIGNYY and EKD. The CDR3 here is CACDTLMGDTRFATDRLIF. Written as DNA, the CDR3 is TGTGCCTGTGACACTTTAATGGGGGATACGCGATTTGCCACCGATAGACTCATCTTC.

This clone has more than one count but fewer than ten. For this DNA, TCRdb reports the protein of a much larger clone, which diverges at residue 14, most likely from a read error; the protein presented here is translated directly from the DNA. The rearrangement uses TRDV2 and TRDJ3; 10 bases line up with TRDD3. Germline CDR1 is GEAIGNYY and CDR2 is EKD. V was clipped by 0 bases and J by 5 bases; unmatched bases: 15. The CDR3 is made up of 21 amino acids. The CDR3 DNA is TGTGCCTGTGACACCCTCCGAGGGCTGGGGGATAACACCGGGGACACCCGACAGATGTTTTTC. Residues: CACDTLRGLGDNTGDTRQMFF.

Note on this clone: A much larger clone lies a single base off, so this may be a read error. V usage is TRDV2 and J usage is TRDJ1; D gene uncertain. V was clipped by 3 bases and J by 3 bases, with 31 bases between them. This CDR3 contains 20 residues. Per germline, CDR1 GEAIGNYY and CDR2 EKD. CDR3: CACDSLREGPHELDADKLIF. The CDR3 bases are TGTGCCTGTGACTCACTCCGAGAGGGACCCCACGAATTGGACGCCGATAAACTCATCTTT.